Here is one TCR beta chain with its context. No antigen is known for it. This record comes from a study of cytomegalovirus exposure and HLA in healthy donors. Study conclusions and caveats: For most subjects, TCR beta sequences were reported to predict HLA-A and HLA-B alleles with accuracy. TCR beta V segments were, for the most part, productive about 87% or about 30% of the time in an earlier analysis.

Primers: 60 Vbeta forward and 13 Jbeta reverse. This table comes from immunoSEQ multiplex PCR, and its TCRdb copy is limited to in-frame clones, with some not included. The sample data list some 160,000 clones. The CDR3 is 17 amino acids. CDR1 is SGDLS and CDR2 is YYNGEE in the germline V gene. Losses at the gene ends were 2 bases for V and 0 bases for J; bases not matched to a gene: 6. The clonotype was recovered from a man younger than 45 in good health and CMV-seronegative. Sequencing was performed on PBMCs. The gene calls are TRBV9 and TRBJ2-2; TRBD1 matches 8 bases. The CDR3 spells CASSVARDRSNTGELFF. In DNA form, the CDR3 reads TGTGCCAGCAGCGTTGCCCGGGACAGGTCGAACACCGGGGAGCTGTTTTTT. Full variable domain (rest looked up from reference TRBV9 and TRBJ2-2): DSGVTQTPKHLITATGQRVTLRCSPRSGDLSVYWYQQSLDQGLQFLIQYYNGEERAKGNILERFSAQQFPDLHSELNLSSLELGDSALYFCASSVARDRSNTGELFFGEGSRLTVL.